This TCR beta chain was identified in a study of blood T cell repertoires in COVID-19. On the study more broadly: COVID-19 samples, acute and convalescent, were from the United States, Italy and Spain. Nucleic acid was either cDNA or gDNA, and it came from T cells, B-cell-depleted T cells, or PBMCs.

Per the original data handling: Estimated nucleated cell counts came from reference gene primer amplification. Sequenced by immunoSEQ multiplex PCR; TCRdb stores in-frame clones only, minus some. The V and J calls and clone size come from that table; D and trimming were worked out from the DNA. In the table there are tens of thousands of clones, about three quarters of which are singletons. This CDR3 comprises 15 residues. In germline, CDR1 is MRHNA, CDR2 SNTAGT. V lost 4 bases and J lost 4; bases outside the gene matches: 9. Specimen: peripheral blood. V is TRBV6-4 and J is TRBJ1-2; 7 nucleotides agree with TRBD1. The sequence came from a human donor in a cohort sampled during active COVID-19. CDR3 amino acids: CASSAEPGQSYGYTF. The DNA of the CDR3 is TGTGCCAGCAGTGCCGAACCGGGACAGAGCTATGGCTACACCTTC.